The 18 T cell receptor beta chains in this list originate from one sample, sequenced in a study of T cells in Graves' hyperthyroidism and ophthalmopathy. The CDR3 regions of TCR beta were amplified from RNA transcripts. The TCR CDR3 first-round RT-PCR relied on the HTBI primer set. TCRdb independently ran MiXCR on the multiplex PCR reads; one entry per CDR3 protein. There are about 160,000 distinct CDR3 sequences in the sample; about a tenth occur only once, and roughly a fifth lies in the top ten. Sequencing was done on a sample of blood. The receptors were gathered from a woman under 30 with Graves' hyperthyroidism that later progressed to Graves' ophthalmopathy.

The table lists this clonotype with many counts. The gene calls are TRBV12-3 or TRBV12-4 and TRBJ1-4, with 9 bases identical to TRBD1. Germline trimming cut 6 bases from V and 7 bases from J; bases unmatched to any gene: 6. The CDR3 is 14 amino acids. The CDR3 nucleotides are TGTGCCAGCAGGGTGACAGGGGGGGGTGAAAAACTGTTTTTT. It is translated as CASRVTGGGEKLFF.

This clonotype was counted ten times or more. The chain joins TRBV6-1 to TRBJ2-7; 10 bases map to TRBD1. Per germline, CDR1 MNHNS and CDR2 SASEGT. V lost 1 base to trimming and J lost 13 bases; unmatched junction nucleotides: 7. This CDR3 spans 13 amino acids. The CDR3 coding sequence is TGTGCCAGCAGTGAAGAGCCGACAGGGGGCAAATACTTC. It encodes CASSEEPTGGKYF.

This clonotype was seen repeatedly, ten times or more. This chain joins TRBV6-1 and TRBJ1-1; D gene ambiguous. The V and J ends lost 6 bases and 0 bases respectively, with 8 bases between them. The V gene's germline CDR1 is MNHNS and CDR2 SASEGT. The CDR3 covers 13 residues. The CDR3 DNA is TGTGCCAGCAGGGTAAAGATGAACACTGAAGCTTTCTTT. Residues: CASRVKMNTEAFF.

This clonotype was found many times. CDR3 DNA sequence: TGTGCCAGCAGTTATACCAGGGGGAGAGCGGGAGAGGATGAGCAGTTCTTC. Translation: CASSYTRGRAGEDEQFF. V is TRBV6-2 or TRBV6-3 and J is TRBJ2-1; possible D gene TRBD2, 8 bases. Per germline, CDR1 MNHEY and CDR2 SVGEGT. CDR3 length: 17 amino acids. The V end was cut by 3 bases, the J end by 8 bases, with 23 bases between.

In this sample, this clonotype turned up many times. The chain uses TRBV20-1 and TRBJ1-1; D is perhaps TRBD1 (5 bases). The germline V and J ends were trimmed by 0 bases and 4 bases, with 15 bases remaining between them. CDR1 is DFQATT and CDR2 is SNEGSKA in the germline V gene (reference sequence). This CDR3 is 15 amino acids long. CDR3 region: CSARDLGGLSTEAFF. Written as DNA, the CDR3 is TGCAGTGCTAGAGATCTTGGGGGTTTGAGCACTGAAGCTTTCTTT.

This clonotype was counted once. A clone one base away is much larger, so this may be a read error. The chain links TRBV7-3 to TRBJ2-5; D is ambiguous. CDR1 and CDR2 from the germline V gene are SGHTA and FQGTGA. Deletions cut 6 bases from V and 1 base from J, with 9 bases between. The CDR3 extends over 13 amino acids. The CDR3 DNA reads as TGTGCCAGCAGTCTGGGGTTCCAAGAGACCCAGTACTTC. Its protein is CASSLGFQETQYF.

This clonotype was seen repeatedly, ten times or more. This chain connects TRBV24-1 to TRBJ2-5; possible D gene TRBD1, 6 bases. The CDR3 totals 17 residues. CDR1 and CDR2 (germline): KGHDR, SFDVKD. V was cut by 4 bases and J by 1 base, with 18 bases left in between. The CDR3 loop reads CATSDSFGTPTQETQYF. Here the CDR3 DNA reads TGTGCCACCAGTGACAGCTTCGGGACACCTACCCAAGAGACCCAGTACTTC.

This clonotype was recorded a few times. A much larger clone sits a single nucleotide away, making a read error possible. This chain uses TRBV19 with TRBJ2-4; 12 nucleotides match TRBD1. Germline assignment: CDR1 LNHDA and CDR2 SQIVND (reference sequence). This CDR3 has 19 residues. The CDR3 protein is CASSIPSGQGAIDKNIRYF. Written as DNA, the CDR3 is TGTGCCAGTAGCATACCCTCGGGACAGGGGGCGATTGACAAAAACATTCGGTACTTC.

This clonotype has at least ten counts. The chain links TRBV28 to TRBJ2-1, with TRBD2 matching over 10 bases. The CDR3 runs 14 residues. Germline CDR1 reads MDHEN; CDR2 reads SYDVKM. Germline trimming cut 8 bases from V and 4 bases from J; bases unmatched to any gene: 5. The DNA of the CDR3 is TGTGCCAGCCGTGGGACTAGCGAGTACAATGAGCAGTTCTTC. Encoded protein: CASRGTSEYNEQFF.

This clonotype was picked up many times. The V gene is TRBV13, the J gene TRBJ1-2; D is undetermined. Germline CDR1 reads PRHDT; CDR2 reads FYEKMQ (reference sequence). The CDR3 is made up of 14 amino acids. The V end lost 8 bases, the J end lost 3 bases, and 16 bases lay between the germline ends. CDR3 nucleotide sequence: TGTGCCAGCGGCGATCTACAGACCTACTATGGCTACACCTTC. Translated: CASGDLQTYYGYTF.

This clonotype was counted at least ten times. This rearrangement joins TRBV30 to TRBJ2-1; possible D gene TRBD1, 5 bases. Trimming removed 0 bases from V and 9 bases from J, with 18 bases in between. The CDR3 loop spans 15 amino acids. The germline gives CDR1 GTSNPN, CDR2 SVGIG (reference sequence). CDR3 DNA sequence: TGTGCCTGGAGTGTACTAAGGTGGGATCAGGGTGAGCAGTTCTTC. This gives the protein CAWSVLRWDQGEQFF.

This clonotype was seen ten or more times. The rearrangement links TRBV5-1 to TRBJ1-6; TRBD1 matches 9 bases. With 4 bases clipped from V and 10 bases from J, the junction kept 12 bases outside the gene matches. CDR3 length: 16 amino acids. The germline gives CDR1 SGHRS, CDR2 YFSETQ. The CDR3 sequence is CASSMDTGTGNSPLHF. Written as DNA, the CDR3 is TGCGCCAGCAGCATGGATACTGGGACAGGGAACTCACCCCTCCACTTT.

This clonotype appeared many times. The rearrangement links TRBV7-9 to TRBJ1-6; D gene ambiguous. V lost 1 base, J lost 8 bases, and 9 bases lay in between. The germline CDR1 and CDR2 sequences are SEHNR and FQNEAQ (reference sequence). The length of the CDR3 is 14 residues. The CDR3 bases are TGTGCCAGCAGCTTAGGTGACGGTGATTCACCCCTCCACTTT. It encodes CASSLGDGDSPLHF.

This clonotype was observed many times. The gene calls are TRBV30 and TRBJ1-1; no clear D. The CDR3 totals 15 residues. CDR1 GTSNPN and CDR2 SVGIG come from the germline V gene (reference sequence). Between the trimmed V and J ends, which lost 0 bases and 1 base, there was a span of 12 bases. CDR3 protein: CAWSVLPLGNTEAFF. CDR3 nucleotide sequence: TGTGCCTGGAGTGTACTACCCCTGGGGAACACTGAAGCTTTCTTT.

Here the CDR3 reads CASSLELGLAGMDTQYF. The CDR3 coding sequence is TGTGCCAGCAGCTTGGAGTTGGGACTAGCGGGAATGGATACGCAGTATTTT. This chain joins TRBV7-8 and TRBJ2-3; 13 bases match TRBD2. The germline V gene has CDR1 SGHVS and CDR2 FQNEAQ. The CDR3 contains 17 residues. V lost 3 bases, J lost 6 bases, and 9 bases stayed unmatched.

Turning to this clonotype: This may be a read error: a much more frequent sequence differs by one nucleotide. The CDR3 sequence is CASSLGVVGAPETQYF. The CDR3 coding sequence is TGTGCCAGCAGCTTAGGTGTTGTAGGGGCTCCAGAGACCCAGTACTTC. This chain uses TRBV11-3 with TRBJ2-5; tentative D call: TRBD1 (5 bases). Trimming removed 1 base from V and 4 bases from J, with 16 bases in between. The CDR3 totals 16 residues. Germline CDR1 and CDR2: SGHNT and YENEEA. Using reference TRBV11-3 and TRBJ2-5 for the parts outside the CDR3, the full variable domain is EAGVVQSPRYKIIEKKQPVAFWCNPISGHNTLYWYLQNLGQGPELLIRYENEEAVDDSQLPKDRFSAERLKGVDSTLKIQPAELGDSAVYLCASSLGVVGAPETQYFGPGTRLLVL.

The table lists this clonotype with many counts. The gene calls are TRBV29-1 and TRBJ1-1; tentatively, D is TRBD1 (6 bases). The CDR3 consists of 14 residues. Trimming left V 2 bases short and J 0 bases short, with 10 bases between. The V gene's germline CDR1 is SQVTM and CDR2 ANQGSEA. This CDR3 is CSVERGGVNTEAFF. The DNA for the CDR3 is TGCAGCGTTGAAAGAGGGGGGGTGAACACTGAAGCTTTCTTT.

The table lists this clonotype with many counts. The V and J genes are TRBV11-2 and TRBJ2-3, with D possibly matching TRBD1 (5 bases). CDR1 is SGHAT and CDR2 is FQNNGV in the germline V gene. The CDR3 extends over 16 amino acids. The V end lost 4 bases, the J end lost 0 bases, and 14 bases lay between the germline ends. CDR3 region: CASSYPTDTSTDTQYF. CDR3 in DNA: TGTGCCAGCAGCTACCCGACAGATACAAGCACAGATACGCAGTATTTT.